The rows below give T cell receptor beta chains drawn from one sample of a study of T cell repertoires in cytomegalovirus infection. MiXCR was run by TCRdb on the reads, yielding one entry per CDR3 protein. The table has hundreds of thousands of distinct CDR3 sequences, 35% seen once. Sequencing was done on a sample of PBMCs. Receptor source: a human donor in good health (CMV status not recorded). Some clones in this sample may be carry-over from other donors' samples. The CDR3 runs from the conserved cysteine through the conserved F or W. A D gene is named only where the DNA matches it firmly. Size tells how often a clone was seen (once, few, many) or the class of an expanded clone, and some rows leave it out.

d_gene	j_gene	v_gene	abundance	CDR3nt	CDR3aa
.	TRBJ2-1	TRBV19	.	TGTGCCAGTAAGGCGCGAGGGAGTGGTGGCGCTGAGCAGTTCTTC	CASKARGSGGAEQFF
.	TRBJ1-5	TRBV15	.	TGTGCCACCAGCAGAGGTCGGATACAGCCCCAGCATTTT	CATSRGRIQPQHF
TRBD1	TRBJ2-7	TRBV29-1	few	TGCAGCGTTAAAATTCCGGGACAGGGGCTCTACGAGCAGTACTTC	CSVKIPGQGLYEQYF
.	TRBJ2-3	TRBV7-3	few	TGTGCCAGCAGCTTATCGGCTAGCAGGAATGCAGATACGCAGTATTTT	CASSLSASRNADTQYF
TRBD1	TRBJ2-1	TRBV7-2	few	TGTGCCAGCAGACTAAGTGCAGGGGGCAGGGTTAATGAGCAGTTCTTC	CASRLSAGGRVNEQFF
.	TRBJ2-5	TRBV4-1	once	TGCGCCAGCAGACATCCTCAAGAGACCCCGTACTTC	CASRHPQETPYF
TRBD2	TRBJ2-1	TRBV12-3/TRBV12-4	.	TGTGCCAGCAGTAGACTAGCGGGAGAGTATAACAATGAGCAGTTCTTC	CASSRLAGEYNNEQFF
.	TRBJ1-3	TRBV7-9	.	TGTGCCAGCAGCCAGCTTATTGACAAGACTGGAAACACCATATATTTT	CASSQLIDKTGNTIYF
TRBD1	TRBJ2-1	TRBV9	.	TGTGCCAGCAGCGCCGCGGACAGGACCGCGGAGCAGTTCTTC	CASSAADRTAEQFF
.	TRBJ1-1	TRBV25-1	few	TGTGCCAGCAGTGAAACACAGAACACTGAAGCTTTCTTT	CASSETQNTEAFF
TRBD1	TRBJ2-7	TRBV28	.	TGTGCCAGCAGTTACCACCGGGACAGGGGGGGGTACGAGCAGTACTTC	CASSYHRDRGGYEQYF
TRBD2	TRBJ2-1	TRBV28	few	TGTGCCAGCAGTTTATTACTAGCGGCACAATACAATGAGCAGTTCTTC	CASSLLLAAQYNEQFF
.	TRBJ1-6	TRBV7-2	few	TGTGCCAGCAGCCCGGCGGTAACTCAGTTGGAAATCTCACCCCTCCACTTT	CASSPAVTQLEISPLHF
TRBD2	TRBJ2-3	TRBV11-3	.	TGTGCCAGCAGCTCCCGGGAGGCCACAGATACGCAGTATTTT	CASSSREATDTQYF
TRBD2	TRBJ2-1	TRBV7-9	many	TGTGCCAGCAGCCTCGGACTAGCGGGCCTTAGGGACAATGAGCAGTTCTTC	CASSLGLAGLRDNEQFF
.	TRBJ1-1	TRBV12-3/TRBV12-4	.	TGTGCCAGCAGTTTCAACCCGGGATTAACTGAAGCTTTCTTT	CASSFNPGLTEAFF